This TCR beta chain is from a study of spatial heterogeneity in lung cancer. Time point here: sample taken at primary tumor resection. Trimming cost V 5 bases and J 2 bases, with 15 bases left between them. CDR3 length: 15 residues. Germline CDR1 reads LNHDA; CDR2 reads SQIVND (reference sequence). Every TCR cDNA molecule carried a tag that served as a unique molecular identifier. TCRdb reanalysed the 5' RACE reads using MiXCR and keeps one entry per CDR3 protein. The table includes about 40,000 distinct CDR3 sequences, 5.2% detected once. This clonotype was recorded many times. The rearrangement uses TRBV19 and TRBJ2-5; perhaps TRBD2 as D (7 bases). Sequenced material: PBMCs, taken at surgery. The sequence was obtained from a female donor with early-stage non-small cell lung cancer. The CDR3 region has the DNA TGTGCCAGTAGTTCCCCGGGGGGCTCTCAAGAGACCCAGTACTTC. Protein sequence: CASSSPGGSQETQYF.